This T cell receptor beta chain was sequenced for a study of blood T cell repertoires in COVID-19. For the study at large: Sample material is recorded as cDNA or gDNA derived from T cells, B-cell-depleted T cells, or PBMCs.

Method: immunoSEQ multiplex PCR; TCRdb's copy keeps in-frame clones and lacks some. The sample gives roughly 200,000 clones, about 85% of which show up once; about 12% is in the top ten. The V gene lost 5 bases and the J gene lost 1 base, with 20 bases spanning the gap. Looked up from germline, CDR1 is SGHAT and CDR2 is FQNNGV. CDR3 length: 17 amino acids. This sequence originates from a woman younger than 30 who had recovered from COVID-19. The J gene is TRBJ2-5, the V gene TRBV11-2; D might be TRBD2 (6 bases). Sequenced material: peripheral blood. Written as DNA, the CDR3 is TGTGCCAGCAGCCGAGAATTTGGCGGAGGGTTCCAAGAGACCCAGTACTTC. The encoded protein is CASSREFGGGFQETQYF.